The 18 T cell receptor beta chains presented below share a single source sample, sequenced in a study of PD-L1 blockade in urothelial cancer. The sample's time point: pretreatment peripheral blood. The protocol was immunoSEQ multiplex PCR, while the TCRdb copy is restricted to in-frame clones and leaves out a portion. The table lists more than 50,000 clones, 80% to 85% of them singletons, with 3% to 4% in the top ten. The material sequenced was PBMCs, taken around atezolizumab (anti-PD-L1) treatment. The receptors were gathered from a man between 70 and 80 years old with urothelial cancer.

This clone is a singleton in its sample. V and J are TRBV15 and TRBJ2-6, with TRBD1 matching over 8 bases. From germline, CDR1 is LNHNV and CDR2 YYDKDF (reference sequence). The CDR3 runs 17 residues. V trimming: 6 bases; J trimming: 0 bases; junction bases outside the gene matches: 7. DNA for the CDR3: TGTGCCACCAGAACGGACAGGGCGAGCTCTGGGGCCAACGTCCTGACTTTC. It codes for CATRTDRASSGANVLTF.

This clone was observed a few times. The genes are TRBV5-1 and TRBJ1-1, with D tentatively TRBD1 (5 bases). Germline CDR1 is SGHRS and CDR2 is YFSETQ. Trimming shortened V by 0 bases and J by 6 bases, and 9 bases separated the two germline ends. The CDR3 loop spans 13 amino acids. CDR3 nucleotides: TGCGCCAGCAGCTTGGCGGGGGATTCTGAAGCTTTCTTT. Protein sequence: CASSLAGDSEAFF.

V and J are TRBV11-3 and TRBJ2-2; 11 nucleotides match TRBD1. The CDR3 has 15 amino acids. Germline CDR1 and CDR2: SGHNT and YENEEA. V shed 6 bases and J 7 bases; nucleotides not matched to a gene: 7. The DNA of the CDR3 is TGTGCCAGCAGTCCCGGACAGGGGGCTATCGGGGAGCTGTTTTTT. Translated, it gives CASSPGQGAIGELFF.

The chain combines TRBV5-1 with TRBJ2-1, with 10 bases aligning to TRBD2. The junction had 3 bases not matched to a gene; V was cut back by 1 base and J by 8 bases. The CDR3 is 14 amino acids. Germline V gene data show CDR1 as SGHRS and CDR2 as YFSETQ. CDR3 residues: CASSLQREGDEQFF. For the CDR3, the DNA is TGCGCCAGCAGCTTGCAGCGGGAGGGTGATGAGCAGTTCTTC.

The V call is TRBV29-1, the J call TRBJ2-5; 7 nucleotides agree with TRBD1. Germline-derived CDR1 and CDR2 are SQVTM and ANQGSEA. With V trimmed by 7 bases and J by 3 bases, 8 bases remained unmatched. The CDR3 spans 13 residues. This chain's CDR3 is CSGMATGKETQYF. In nucleotides, the CDR3 is TGCAGCGGCATGGCGACAGGGAAAGAGACCCAGTACTTC.

The chain combines TRBV5-1 with TRBJ1-4; D gene ambiguous. Per germline, CDR1 SGHRS and CDR2 YFSETQ. The CDR3 contains 14 residues. V was cut by 4 bases and J by 4 bases, with 11 bases left in between. The CDR3, as DNA: TGCGCCAGCAGCGAGTTACTCAATAATGAAAAACTGTTTTTT. Encoded protein: CASSELLNNEKLFF.

The rearrangement links TRBV6-1 to TRBJ2-5; D is unclear. The V and J ends lost 2 bases and 4 bases respectively, with 14 bases between them. Germline lookup yields CDR1 MNHNS and CDR2 SASEGT. The CDR3 has 15 residues. The CDR3 DNA follows: TGTGCCAGCAGTGAAAGTAGAGGAATAGGAGAGACCCAGTACTTC. Encoded protein: CASSESRGIGETQYF.

This chain joins TRBV12-5 and TRBJ1-1, with TRBD1 as a possible D gene (6 bases). The germline V gene has CDR1 LGHNT and CDR2 FRNRAP. The CDR3 runs 14 residues. V shed 6 bases and J shed 4 bases, with 15 bases lying between them. Here the CDR3 reads CASGQGISATEAFF. In DNA form, the CDR3 reads TGTGCTAGTGGGCAGGGGATATCAGCCACTGAAGCTTTCTTT.

The V and J genes are TRBV30 and TRBJ2-7; 12 bases fit TRBD1. The CDR3 contains 14 residues. Germline values: CDR1 GTSNPN, CDR2 SVGIG (reference sequence). With 2 bases clipped from V and 5 bases from J, the junction kept 4 bases outside the gene matches. CDR3 loop: CAWSRGTGGNEQYF. As DNA, the CDR3 is TGTGCCTGGAGTCGCGGGACAGGGGGCAACGAGCAGTACTTC.

This clone was seen once. J is TRBJ2-7 and V is TRBV6-5; D may be TRBD1 (5 bases). Germline V lookup: CDR1 MNHEY, CDR2 SVGAGI. The V end lost 0 bases, the J end lost 5 bases, and 11 bases lay between the germline ends. This CDR3 has 14 residues. The CDR3 nucleotides read TGTGCCAGCAGTTACTCGGAAAGGGGCCACGAGCAGTACTTC. As protein: CASSYSERGHEQYF.

The chain combines TRBV27 with TRBJ2-1; TRBD2 agrees at 8 bases. The germline V gene has CDR1 MNHEY and CDR2 SMNVEV (reference sequence). V gave up 7 bases and J gave up 5 bases; unmatched junction bases: 10. The CDR3 spans 15 residues. For the CDR3, the DNA is TGTGCCAGCACCCTTAGCGGGACTCTCGACAATGAGCAGTTCTTC. Translation: CASTLSGTLDNEQFF.

This clone showed up just a few times. The chain employs TRBV5-8 and TRBJ2-1; 7 positions match TRBD2. The junction had 12 bases not matched to a gene; V was cut back by 0 bases and J by 6 bases. CDR1 is SGHTS, CDR2 YDEGEE, per germline. This CDR3 is 17 amino acids long. The CDR3 sequence is CASSLAGRERGLNEQFF. As DNA, the CDR3 is TGTGCCAGCAGCTTGGCCGGGCGGGAGAGGGGTCTCAATGAGCAGTTCTTC.

The V call is TRBV7-3, the J call TRBJ2-2; 9 bases fit TRBD1. Germline V gene data show CDR1 as SGHTA and CDR2 as FQGTGA. The CDR3 is 15 residues long. After removal of 6 bases from V and 0 bases from J, the junction contained 2 bases not matched to a gene. CDR3 protein: CASSRQGANTGELFF. CDR3 DNA sequence: TGTGCCAGCAGTAGACAGGGGGCGAACACCGGGGAGCTGTTTTTT. Using reference TRBV7-3 and TRBJ2-2 for the parts outside the CDR3, the full variable domain is GAGVSQTPSNKVTEKGKYVELRCDPISGHTALYWYRQSLGQGPEFLIYFQGTGAADDSGLPNDRFFAVRPEGSVSTLKIQRTERGDSAVYLCASSRQGANTGELFFGEGSRLTVL.

The chain recombines TRBV28 with TRBJ2-7; 7 nucleotides agree with TRBD1. CDR3 length: 12 residues. Germline V gives CDR1 MDHEN, CDR2 SYDVKM. The trim removed 5 bases at V and 6 bases at J, leaving 4 bases unmatched. The CDR3 DNA sequence: TGTGCCAGCAGTCGATACAGGGGCGAGCAGTACTTC. It yields the protein CASSRYRGEQYF.

The CDR3 spells CASSSGIGDTGELFF. DNA for the CDR3: TGTGCCAGCAGCAGCGGGATAGGGGACACCGGGGAGCTGTTTTTT. V gene TRBV11-3 combines with J gene TRBJ2-2, with 7 bases that match TRBD2. The CDR3 length is 15 residues. Germline V lookup: CDR1 SGHNT, CDR2 YENEEA. Trimming cost V 5 bases and J 3 bases; bases outside gene matches: 6.

J is TRBJ2-5 and V is TRBV13; TRBD2 might be the D (5 bases). This CDR3 contains 14 residues. V lost 5 bases, J lost 3 bases, and 13 bases lay in between. Looked up from germline, CDR1 is PRHDT and CDR2 is FYEKMQ (reference sequence). For the CDR3, the DNA is TGTGCCAGCAGCCTAGCTTCCCACAAAGAGACCCAGTACTTC. As protein: CASSLASHKETQYF.

This clone was seen repeatedly, ten times or more. The rearrangement joins TRBV6-6 to TRBJ1-4, with TRBD1 matching 8 bases. The CDR3 spans 14 residues. The ends lost 6 bases at V and 8 bases at J; junction bases unmatched: 8. Germline loops: CDR1 MNHNY, CDR2 SVGAGI (reference sequence). The CDR3 DNA sequence: TGTGCCAGCAGGCCACCAGGGGGCCGGGAAAAACTGTTTTTT. Its translation is CASRPPGGREKLFF.

V and J are TRBV5-1 and TRBJ2-5; the match to TRBD2 covers 8 bases. Trimming took 4 bases from V and 5 from J; bases not matched to a gene: 10. This CDR3 is 15 amino acids long. Germline CDR1 and CDR2: SGHRS and YFSETQ. In DNA form, the CDR3 reads TGCGCCAGCAGCACAACGGGGGGGCAGACGGAGACCCAGTACTTC. Its translation: CASSTTGGQTETQYF.